This TCR beta chain was recovered during a study of blood T cell repertoires in COVID-19. Study information: T cells, B-cell-depleted T cells, or PBMCs supplied cDNA or gDNA.

The CDR3 has 12 amino acids. V was cut by 1 base and J by 11 bases, with 8 bases left in between. Per the germline V gene, CDR1 is LNHDA and CDR2 is SQIVND (reference sequence). Under the authors' procedure: Scientists estimated how many nucleated cells there were by amplifying reference gene primers. The assay was immunoSEQ multiplex PCR, and TCRdb's table has in-frame clones only and misses some. V and J calls and clone size are given by that table; D and trimming were obtained from the DNA. The sample has 400,000 to 450,000 clones, about 91% seen once. The receptor comes from a woman aged 45-60 years with COVID-19, enrolled during active disease. The sample taken for sequencing was peripheral blood. This chain connects TRBV19 to TRBJ2-2; D possibly corresponds to TRBD2 (5 bases). CDR3 region: CASSIGGNELFF. The CDR3 DNA sequence: TGTGCCAGTAGTATAGGAGGGAATGAGCTGTTTTTT.